This T cell receptor (beta chain) was recovered during a study of T cells in localized non-small cell lung cancer. Method: immunoSEQ multiplex PCR; TCRdb's copy keeps in-frame clones and lacks some. The top ten clones hold 21% of a sample with a few thousand clones, around a third of them seen once. The study's findings and limits: Heterogeneity remains possible because sequencing was limited to only one tumor region. A median around 57 of the top 100 tumor clones appeared in adjacent lung. Uninvolved nearby lung showed the greatest T cell clonality, exceeding that found in tumor.

Regarding this clone: The antigen is undetermined.

The specimen was normal lung tissue next to the tumor, collected before any cancer treatment. The clonotype comes from a woman aged 35-75 years with stage II squamous cell lung carcinoma.

The DNA of the CDR3 is TGTGCCAGCCACCGTGGCGGGGGGTTCGATGAGCAGTTCTTC. This gives the protein CASHRGGGFDEQFF. The J gene is TRBJ2-1, the V gene TRBV28, with 8 bases lining up with TRBD2. CDR3 length: 14 residues. From germline, CDR1 is MDHEN and CDR2 SYDVKM. V was pared by 8 bases and J by 8 bases, with 11 bases of the junction left unmatched.